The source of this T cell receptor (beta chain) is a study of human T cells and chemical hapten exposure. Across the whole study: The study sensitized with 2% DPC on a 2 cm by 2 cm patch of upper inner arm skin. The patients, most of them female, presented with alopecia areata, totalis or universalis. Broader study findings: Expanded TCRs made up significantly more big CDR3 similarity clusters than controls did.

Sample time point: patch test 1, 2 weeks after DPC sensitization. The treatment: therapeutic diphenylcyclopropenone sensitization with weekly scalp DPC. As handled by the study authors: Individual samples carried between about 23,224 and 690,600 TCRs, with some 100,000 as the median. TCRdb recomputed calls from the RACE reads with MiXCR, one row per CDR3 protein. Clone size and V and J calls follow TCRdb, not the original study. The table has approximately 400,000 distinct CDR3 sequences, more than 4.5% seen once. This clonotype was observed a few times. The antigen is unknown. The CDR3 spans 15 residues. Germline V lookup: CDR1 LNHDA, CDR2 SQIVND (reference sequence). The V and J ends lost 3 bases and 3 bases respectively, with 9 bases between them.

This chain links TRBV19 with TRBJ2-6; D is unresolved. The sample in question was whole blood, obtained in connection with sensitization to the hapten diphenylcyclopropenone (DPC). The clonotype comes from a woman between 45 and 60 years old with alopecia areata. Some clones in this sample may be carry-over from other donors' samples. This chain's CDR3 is CASSIQQNGANVLTF. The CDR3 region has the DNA TGTGCCAGTAGTATCCAACAGAATGGGGCCAACGTCCTGACTTTC.